The 4 T cell receptor beta chains below were found in one sample sequenced in a study of T-cell reconstitution after alpha-beta-depleted transplantation in children. Preparation of the TCRbeta library used unique molecular identifiers. TCRdb used MiXCR to reprocess the PCR reads, holding one entry per CDR3 protein. Altogether some 300,000 distinct CDR3 sequences are present, over 9.5% being singletons, with the ten largest covering over 6%. Sequenced material: PBMCs, taken before TCRalphabeta/CD19-depleted stem cell transplant. Every receptor here comes from a boy in the first two years of life with acute myeloid leukemia, due to receive a stem cell transplant.

This clonotype has ten or more counts. The CDR3 is CATSDLKGHTDTQYF. CDR3 sequence (DNA): TGTGCCACCAGTGATTTGAAGGGGCACACAGATACGCAGTATTTT. This chain joins TRBV24-1 and TRBJ2-3; possibly TRBD1 for D (5 bases). Trimming shortened V by 0 bases and J by 2 bases, and 8 bases separated the two germline ends. Germline lookup yields CDR1 KGHDR and CDR2 SFDVKD. The CDR3 covers 15 residues.

This clonotype was observed many times. J is TRBJ1-2 and V is TRBV28; 10 nucleotides agree with TRBD1. The CDR3 has 15 residues. CDR1 and CDR2 (germline): MDHEN, SYDVKM. V lost 7 bases and J lost 8; bases outside the gene matches: 13. The CDR3 DNA is TGTGCCAGCAAAGATCCGGGACAGGGGAAAGGGGGCTACACCTTC. Translation: CASKDPGQGKGGYTF.

The chain couples TRBV29-1 to TRBJ1-1; no reliable D call. V was shortened by 6 bases and J by 1 base, with 6 bases between the two germline ends. The CDR3 is 11 amino acids. CDR1 and CDR2 from the germline V gene are SQVTM and ANQGSEA. Written as DNA, the CDR3 is TGCAGCGTGAGAAAGAACACTGAAGCTTTCTTT. Translated, it gives CSVRKNTEAFF. The full variable domain, with the rest looked up from reference TRBV29-1 and TRBJ1-1, is SAVISQKPSRDICQRGTSLTIQCQVDSQVTMMFWYRQQPGQSLTLIATANQGSEATYESGFVIDKFPISRPNLTFSTLTVSNMSPEDSSIYLCSVRKNTEAFFGQGTRLTVV.

On this clonotype: Mismatch with germline at one junction end may stem from a read error. The chain links TRBV7-3 to TRBJ2-7, with 12 bases identical to TRBD2. Per germline, CDR1 SGHTA and CDR2 FQGTGA. This CDR3 has 18 amino acids. CDR3 protein: CASSLLAGGPQYHYEQHF. The CDR3 bases are TGTGCCAGCAGCTTACTAGCGGGAGGGCCGCAATACCATTACGAGCAGCACTTC.